These 9 T cell receptor beta chains share one sample of origin, sequenced in a study of read filtering for tumor transcriptome and immune sequencing. This library used approximately 370 ng RNA and molecular barcoded adaptors spanning alpha/delta and beta/gamma chains. TCRdb ran MiXCR on the reads and lists one entry per CDR3 protein. The sample lists about 130,000 distinct CDR3 sequences; over 10% were seen once. Sequenced sample: a population of CD138-negative cells sorted from bone marrow. These receptors all stem from a donor over 35 with multiple myeloma.

This clonotype was found many times. The chain uses TRBV6-1 and TRBJ1-1; tentative D call: TRBD1 (5 bases). The CDR3 runs 16 residues. Per the germline V gene, CDR1 is MNHNS and CDR2 is SASEGT. V lost 2 bases and J lost 3, with 16 bases in between. The CDR3 nucleotides are TGTGCCAGCAGTGAACCCGTACGGGGAGGGGACACTGAAGCTTTCTTT. Translation: CASSEPVRGGDTEAFF.

This clonotype was picked up many times. This chain joins TRBV11-3 and TRBJ2-7; D uncertain. The V and J ends lost 1 base and 3 bases respectively, with 10 bases between them. Germline CDR1 and CDR2: SGHNT and YENEEA. The CDR3 has 14 residues. The DNA of the CDR3 is TGTGCCAGCAGCTTAGGGGGATACCTCTACGAGCAGTACTTC. Amino acids: CASSLGGYLYEQYF.

In its sample, this clonotype was seen many times. V is TRBV7-2 and J is TRBJ2-3, with unresolved D. From germline, CDR1 is SGHTA and CDR2 FQGNSA. V lost 1 base, J lost 2 bases, and 7 bases lay in between. This CDR3 region has 14 residues. CDR3 sequence: CASSLGLVTDTQYF. CDR3 DNA: TGTGCCAGCAGCTTAGGGCTCGTCACAGATACGCAGTATTTT.

The chain is built from TRBV5-1 and TRBJ2-1; D gene unclear. Per the germline V gene, CDR1 is SGHRS and CDR2 is YFSETQ. Trimming took 0 bases from V and 9 from J, leaving 13 bases between them. The CDR3 runs to 14 residues. The CDR3 sequence: CASSLETGDGEQFF. The CDR3 DNA sequence: TGCGCCAGCAGCTTGGAAACGGGCGACGGTGAGCAGTTCTTC.

This clonotype was counted many times. The chain joins TRBV6-5 to TRBJ1-4; 8 bases align to TRBD1. CDR1 and CDR2 (germline): MNHEY, SVGAGI. The CDR3 has 16 amino acids. V shed 0 bases, J shed 7 bases, and the junction held 7 bases outside the gene matches. The CDR3 loop is CASSYSTGTGGEKLFF. Written as DNA, the CDR3 is TGTGCCAGCAGTTACTCCACCGGGACAGGAGGTGAAAAACTGTTTTTT.

This clonotype has more than one count but fewer than ten. A much larger clone lies a single base off, so this may be a read error. The chain is built from TRBV11-2 and TRBJ2-1; D perhaps matches TRBD2 (5 bases). The germline V gene encodes CDR1 SGHAT and CDR2 FQNNGV. The CDR3 sequence is 14 residues long. As DNA, the CDR3 is TGTGCCGGCAGCTTACGCGGGTCGGCCAATGAGCAGTTCTTC. This codes for CAGSLRGSANEQFF. Together with reference TRBV11-2 and TRBJ2-1, the CDR3 gives the full variable domain: EAGVAQSPRYKIIEKRQSVAFWCNPISGHATLYWYQQILGQGPKLLIQFQNNGVVDDSQLPKDRFSAERLKGVDSTLKIQPAKLEDSAVYLCAGSLRGSANEQFFGPGTRLTVL.

The V gene is TRBV6-2 or TRBV6-3, the J gene TRBJ1-5; 7 bases are shared with TRBD1. Per the germline V gene, CDR1 is MNHEY and CDR2 is SVGEGT. The CDR3 has 15 residues. The V segment lost 3 bases and the J segment 3 bases; nucleotides outside the gene matches: 5. The CDR3 sequence: CASSYEGADNQPQHF. The CDR3 DNA follows: TGTGCCAGCAGTTATGAGGGGGCAGACAATCAGCCCCAGCATTTT.

This clonotype has ten or more counts. The V and J genes are TRBV27 and TRBJ2-7; D not resolved. Trimming pared 3 bases from V and 2 bases from J, leaving 8 bases between. CDR1 is MNHEY, CDR2 SMNVEV, per germline (reference sequence). The CDR3 consists of 13 residues. CDR3: CASSFLSAYEQYF. DNA of the CDR3: TGTGCCAGCAGTTTTCTCTCGGCCTACGAGCAGTACTTC.

Turning to this clonotype: A read error may account for a junction end that differs from germline. The chain links TRBV2 to TRBJ2-7, with 11 nucleotides matching TRBD2. The CDR3 runs to 14 residues. Looked up from germline, CDR1 is SNHLY and CDR2 is FYNNEI. The CDR3 DNA is TGTGCCAGCAGTGAAGCGGGCGCTAGCGGGAGGCCAGACTTC. This sequence encodes CASSEAGASGRPDF.